This entry concerns a single T cell receptor (beta chain). No antigen is known for it. The CDR3 runs 16 residues. Germline V lookup: CDR1 SGHKS, CDR2 YYEKEE (reference sequence). The V gene lost 2 bases and the J gene lost 0 bases, with 13 bases spanning the gap. This record belongs to a study of cytomegalovirus exposure and HLA in healthy donors. Study-level findings and limits: Sequencing depth roughly uniform across donors was assumed in presence/absence analyses. Relative to equally common others, HLA-associated TCR beta chains showed greater clonal expansion in a later analysis. The classifier was said to identify cytomegalovirus status with high specificity and sensitivity. The later analysis indicated that the majority of CMV-associated TCR beta chains appeared HLA-restricted.

With 60 Vbeta and 13 Jbeta primers, the PCR was carried out. Produced via immunoSEQ multiplex PCR; TCRdb's table is partial and in-frame only. Seen here are around 86,000 clones, over 70% observed once, and the top ten hold 2.5% to 3.5%. The sequenced sample consisted of PBMCs. This sequence was found in a man aged 50-59 years in good health and CMV-seropositive. The V gene is TRBV5-5, the J gene TRBJ2-3, with a weak D call TRBD1 (6 bases). The CDR3 DNA is TGTGCCAGCAGCTTCCAGGGGTCCGCGAGCACAGATACGCAGTATTTT. This codes for CASSFQGSASTDTQYF.